One sample yielded the 2 T cell receptor beta chains listed below, sequenced in a study of Graves' ophthalmopathy and Graves' hyperthyroidism. RNA transcripts yielded amplified TCR beta CDR3 regions. After a first-round RT-PCR with HTBI primers, a second-round multiplex PCR was run. One entry per CDR3 protein, called by TCRdb with MiXCR from the multiplex PCR reads. Here the sample spans around 590,000 distinct CDR3 sequences, about two fifths being singletons. The source material was peripheral blood or thyroid tissue (not recorded which). The source of these receptors is an adult man with Graves' hyperthyroidism.

This clonotype has a count of ten or more. V and J are TRBV15 and TRBJ2-6; D not resolved. The CDR3 consists of 15 residues. From germline, CDR1 is LNHNV and CDR2 YYDKDF (reference sequence). Trimming removed 3 bases from V and 13 bases from J, with 19 bases in between. The CDR3 sequence is CATSRIVSLDQVLTF. The CDR3 region has the DNA TGTGCCACCAGCAGGATAGTGAGCCTTGATCAAGTCCTGACTTTC.

Comments on this clonotype: A junction boundary mismatches the germline segment, possibly from a read error. The V call is TRBV5-1, the J call TRBJ1-1; D gene ambiguous. This CDR3 region has 13 residues. Germline V gene lookup returns CDR1 SGHRS and CDR2 YFSETQ. CDR3 amino acids: CVSRPTQNTEAFF. DNA of the CDR3: TGCGTCAGCAGACCCACCCAGAACACTGAAGCTTTCTTT.